This record concerns one T cell receptor beta chain sequence. These data belong to a study of blood T cell repertoires in COVID-19. Study background: From the United States, Italy and Spain came samples of acute and convalescent COVID-19. T cells, B-cell-depleted T cells, or PBMCs supplied cDNA or gDNA.

In the original analysis: Amplifying reference gene primers gave estimates of nucleated cell counts. Measured with immunoSEQ multiplex PCR; TCRdb has only the in-frame clones, and not every one. V and J calls and clone size are copied from that table; D and trimming were computed from the DNA. The repertoire holds 100,000 or so clones, around 90% seen once, with around 6% in the top ten. V lost 3 bases, J lost 4 bases, and 2 bases stayed unmatched. This CDR3 has 13 residues. Per germline, CDR1 DFQATT and CDR2 SNEGSKA (reference sequence). The sequence came from a woman aged 55-69 years with acute or convalescent COVID-19. The chain joins TRBV20-1 to TRBJ2-1, with 8 bases aligning to TRBD2. What was sequenced was peripheral blood. The CDR3 nucleotides read TGCAGTGCTAGTAGCGGGATTTACAATGAGCAGTTCTTC. Translation: CSASSGIYNEQFF.